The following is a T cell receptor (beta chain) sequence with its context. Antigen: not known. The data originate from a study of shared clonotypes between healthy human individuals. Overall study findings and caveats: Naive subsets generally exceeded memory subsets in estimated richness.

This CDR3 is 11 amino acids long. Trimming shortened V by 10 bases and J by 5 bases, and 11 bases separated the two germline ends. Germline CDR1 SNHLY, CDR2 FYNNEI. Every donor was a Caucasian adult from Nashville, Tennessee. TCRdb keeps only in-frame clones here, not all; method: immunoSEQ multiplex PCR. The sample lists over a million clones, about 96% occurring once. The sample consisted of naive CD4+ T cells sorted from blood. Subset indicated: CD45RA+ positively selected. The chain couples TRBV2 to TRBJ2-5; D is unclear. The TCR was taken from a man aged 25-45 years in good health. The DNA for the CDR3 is TGTGCCACCCCATTGGCGGAGACCCAGTACTTC. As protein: CATPLAETQYF.